The entry below describes one TCR beta chain. The CDR3 is made up of 14 amino acids. Trimming at V came to 4 bases and at J to 2 bases, leaving 3 bases not matched to a gene. Germline V gene data show CDR1 as SGHRS and CDR2 as YFSETQ. This study enrolled people aged roughly 18 to 90 from approximately 25 US geographic areas. In the authors' methods: Counts of nucleated cells, estimated from reference gene primer amplification, were obtained. Here immunoSEQ multiplex PCR was the method, and the copy in TCRdb shows in-frame clones only, minus some. D and trimming were read from the DNA, whereas the V and J calls and clone size are those reported in that table. Here the sample spans over 300,000 clones, 85% to 90% being singletons. The entry originates in a study of blood T cell repertoires in COVID-19.

The sequence came from a woman under 40 with acute COVID-19. What was sequenced was PBMCs or T cells enriched from blood (not recorded which). The chain employs TRBV5-1 and TRBJ2-7, with TRBD1 matching over 10 bases. This CDR3 is CASSPGTGAYEQYF. CDR3 nucleotide sequence: TGCGCCAGCAGCCCCGGGACAGGGGCCTACGAGCAGTACTTC.